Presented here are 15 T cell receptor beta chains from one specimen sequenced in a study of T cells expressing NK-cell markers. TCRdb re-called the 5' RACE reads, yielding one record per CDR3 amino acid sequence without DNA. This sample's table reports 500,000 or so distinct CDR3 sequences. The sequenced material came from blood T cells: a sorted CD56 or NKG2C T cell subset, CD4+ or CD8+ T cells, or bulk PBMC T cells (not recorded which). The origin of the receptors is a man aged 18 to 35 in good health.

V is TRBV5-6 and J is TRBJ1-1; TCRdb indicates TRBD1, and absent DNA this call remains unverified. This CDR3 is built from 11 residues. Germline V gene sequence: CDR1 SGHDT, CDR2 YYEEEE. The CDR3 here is CASSRGVEAFF.

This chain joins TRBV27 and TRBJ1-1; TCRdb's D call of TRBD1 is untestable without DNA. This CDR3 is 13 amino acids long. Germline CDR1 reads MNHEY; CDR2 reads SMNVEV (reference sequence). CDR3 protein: CASRGEMNTEAFF.

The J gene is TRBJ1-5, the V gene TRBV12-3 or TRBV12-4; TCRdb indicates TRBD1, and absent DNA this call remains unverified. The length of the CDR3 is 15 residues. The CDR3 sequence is CASSLGSGNDQPQHF.

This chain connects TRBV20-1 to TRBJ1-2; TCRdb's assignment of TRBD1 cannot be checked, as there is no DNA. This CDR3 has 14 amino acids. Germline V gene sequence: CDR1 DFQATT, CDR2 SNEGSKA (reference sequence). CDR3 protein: CSALDSLPNYGYTF.

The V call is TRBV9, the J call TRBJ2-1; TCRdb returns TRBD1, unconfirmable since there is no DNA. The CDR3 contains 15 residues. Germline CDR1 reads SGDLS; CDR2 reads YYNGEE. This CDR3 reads CASSVGTGGYNEQFF.

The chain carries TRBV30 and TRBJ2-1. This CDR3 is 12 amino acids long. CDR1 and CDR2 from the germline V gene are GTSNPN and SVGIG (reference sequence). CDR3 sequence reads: CAWSGLYNEQFF.

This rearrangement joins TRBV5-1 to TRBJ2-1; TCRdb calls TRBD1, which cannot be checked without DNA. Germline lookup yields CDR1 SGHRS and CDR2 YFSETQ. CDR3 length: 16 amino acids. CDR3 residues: CASSPVGVSSYNEQFF.

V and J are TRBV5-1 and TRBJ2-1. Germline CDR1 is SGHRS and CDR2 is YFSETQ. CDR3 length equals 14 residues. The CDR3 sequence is CASSLVLYGNEQFF. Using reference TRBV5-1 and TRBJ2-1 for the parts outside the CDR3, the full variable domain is KAGVTQTPRYLIKTRGQQVTLSCSPISGHRSVSWYQQTPGQGLQFLFEYFSETQRNKGNFPGRFSGRQFSNSRSEMNVSTLELGDSALYLCASSLVLYGNEQFFGPGTRLTVL.

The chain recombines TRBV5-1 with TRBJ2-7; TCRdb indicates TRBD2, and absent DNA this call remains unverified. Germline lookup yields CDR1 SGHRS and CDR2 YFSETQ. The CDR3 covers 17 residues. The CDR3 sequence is CASSSTSGSRKNYEQYF.

CDR3 loop: CASSVSGGRRSSSGNTIYF. The rearrangement uses TRBV9 and TRBJ1-3; without DNA, the TCRdb call of TRBD1 cannot be checked. This CDR3 has 19 residues. In germline, CDR1 is SGDLS, CDR2 YYNGEE.

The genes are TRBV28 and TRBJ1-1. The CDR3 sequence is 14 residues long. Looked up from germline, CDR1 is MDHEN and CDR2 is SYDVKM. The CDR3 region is CASTLAGMRIMAFF. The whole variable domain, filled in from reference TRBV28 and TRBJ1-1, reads DVKVTQSSRYLVKRTGEKVFLECVQDMDHENMFWYRQDPGLGLRLIYFSYDVKMKEKGDIPEGYSVSREKKERFSLILESASTNQTSMYLCASTLAGMRIMAFFGQGTRLTVV.

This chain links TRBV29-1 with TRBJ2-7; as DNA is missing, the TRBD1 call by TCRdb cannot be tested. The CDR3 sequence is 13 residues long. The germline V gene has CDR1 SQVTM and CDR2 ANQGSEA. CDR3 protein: CSVQGRGSYEQYF.

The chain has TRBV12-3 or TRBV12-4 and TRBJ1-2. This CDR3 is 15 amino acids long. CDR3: CASTPTPPSNYGYTF.

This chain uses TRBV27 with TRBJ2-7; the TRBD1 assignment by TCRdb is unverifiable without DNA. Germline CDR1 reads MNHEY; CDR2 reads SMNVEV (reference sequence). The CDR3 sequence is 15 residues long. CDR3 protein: CASSLRTGPSYEQYF.

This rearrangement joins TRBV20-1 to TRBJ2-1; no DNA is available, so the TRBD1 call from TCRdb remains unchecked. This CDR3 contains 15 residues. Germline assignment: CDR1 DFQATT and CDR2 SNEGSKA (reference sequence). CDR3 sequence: CSATQRDPRYNEQFF.